This passage covers 12 T cell receptor beta chains from one sample sequenced in a study of T cell repertoires in cytomegalovirus infection. TCRdb re-called the reads with MiXCR, one entry per CDR3 protein. The sample lists around 450,000 distinct CDR3 sequences, roughly a third occurring once. The sequencing sample was made of PBMCs. These TCRs come from a human donor in good health (CMV status not recorded). Some clones in this sample may be carry-over from other donors' samples.

Ten or more counts support this clonotype. This chain connects TRBV27 to TRBJ2-5, with 8 bases matching TRBD1. The CDR3 spans 15 residues. The V gene end was trimmed by 5 bases and the J gene end by 5 bases; junction bases not matched to a gene: 10. Germline V CDR1 and CDR2: MNHEY, SMNVEV (reference sequence). The CDR3 region is CASSLRDRPSETQYF. DNA of the CDR3: TGTGCCAGCAGTCTCCGGGACAGGCCGTCGGAGACCCAGTACTTC.

This clonotype was detected ten times or more. The chain has TRBV5-5 and TRBJ1-5; D may be TRBD1 (6 bases). V lost 1 base and J lost 6, with 17 bases in between. The CDR3 runs 16 residues. Per the germline V gene, CDR1 is SGHKS and CDR2 is YYEKEE (reference sequence). The CDR3 reads CASSLTGGGWIQPQHF. The CDR3 DNA reads TGTGCCAGCAGCTTGACCGGCGGGGGCTGGATTCAGCCCCAGCATTTT.

This clonotype has just a few counts. The chain recombines TRBV20-1 with TRBJ1-6; perhaps TRBD1 as D (5 bases). Germline loops: CDR1 DFQATT, CDR2 SNEGSKA (reference sequence). V dropped 4 bases and J dropped 7 bases, with 11 bases sitting between them. The CDR3 length is 13 residues. The CDR3 DNA sequence: TGCAGTGCTATAGGGGATAAGAATTCACCCCTCCACTTT. It yields the protein CSAIGDKNSPLHF.

This clonotype has ten or more counts. V usage is TRBV7-2 and J usage is TRBJ2-7; D gene unclear. CDR1 SGHTA and CDR2 FQGNSA come from the germline V gene. The CDR3 spans 13 residues. V was trimmed by 5 bases and J by 3 bases, leaving 11 bases between them. The CDR3 sequence is CASSPNGIYEQYF. The CDR3, as DNA: TGTGCCAGCAGCCCTAACGGAATCTACGAGCAGTACTTC.

This chain uses TRBV6-6 with TRBJ1-1; possibly TRBD1 for D (6 bases). V lost 2 bases, J lost 1 base, and 11 bases lay in between. Germline-derived CDR1 and CDR2 are MNHNY and SVGAGI (reference sequence). The CDR3 length is 15 residues. The CDR3: CASSYAGQTNTEAFF. The CDR3 bases are TGTGCCAGCAGTTACGCCGGACAGACGAACACTGAAGCTTTCTTT.

This clonotype was detected only a few times. A much larger clonotype is one base distant, so this may be a read error. The chain carries TRBV2 and TRBJ1-5; 10 bases map to TRBD1. The CDR3 has 13 residues. V trimming: 6 bases; J trimming: 5 bases; junction bases outside the gene matches: 1. In germline, CDR1 is SNHLY, CDR2 FYNNEI. In nucleotides, the CDR3 is TGTGCCAGCAGCGGGACAGGGGATCAGCCCCAGCATTTT. It codes for CASSGTGDQPQHF.

The V gene is TRBV15, the J gene TRBJ1-5, with D unresolved. Trimming removed 0 bases at V and 0 bases at J, with 18 bases between. From germline, CDR1 is LNHNV and CDR2 YYDKDF (reference sequence). The CDR3 extends over 19 amino acids. The CDR3 nucleotides read TGTGCCACCAGCAGAGATCTTGGCCGGAGTTCGTATAGCAATCAGCCCCAGCATTTT. This sequence encodes CATSRDLGRSSYSNQPQHF.

There are many counts of this clonotype. CDR3 residues: CASSLWSGQPQHF. CDR3 sequence (DNA): TGTGCCAGCAGTTTATGGTCGGGCCAGCCCCAGCATTTT. V usage is TRBV28 and J usage is TRBJ1-5; no firm D call. This CDR3 has 13 residues. CDR1 is MDHEN and CDR2 is SYDVKM in the germline V gene. The V and J ends lost 0 bases and 7 bases respectively, with 7 bases between them. The full variable domain, rest sourced from reference TRBV28 and TRBJ1-5, is DVKVTQSSRYLVKRTGEKVFLECVQDMDHENMFWYRQDPGLGLRLIYFSYDVKMKEKGDIPEGYSVSREKKERFSLILESASTNQTSMYLCASSLWSGQPQHFGDGTRLSIL.

This clonotype was counted only a few times. CDR3 amino acids: CASTIEGQKETQYF. In DNA form, the CDR3 reads TGTGCCAGCACCATAGAGGGACAGAAAGAGACCCAGTACTTC. V gene TRBV12-3 or TRBV12-4 combines with J gene TRBJ2-5, with 7 bases that match TRBD1. V shed 7 bases, J shed 3 bases, and the junction held 8 bases outside the gene matches. The CDR3 runs to 14 residues.

This clonotype was found a few times. This sequence joins TRBV6-8 and TRBJ1-6, with D unresolved. The CDR3 runs to 14 residues. Trimming shortened V by 10 bases and J by 1 base, and 11 bases separated the two germline ends. Germline V gives CDR1 MNHGY, CDR2 SAAAGT. The CDR3 coding sequence is TGTGCCACCCATGGGGTTTCCTATAATTCACCCCTCCACTTT. As protein: CATHGVSYNSPLHF.

The table lists this clonotype with many counts. The rearrangement joins TRBV7-2 to TRBJ1-1, with a possible D match to TRBD1 (5 bases). The CDR3 sequence is 15 residues long. CDR1 SGHTA and CDR2 FQGNSA come from the germline V gene. Trimming pared 5 bases from V and 5 bases from J, leaving 18 bases between. The DNA of the CDR3 is TGTGCCAGCAGCCCAGTGGGGCTAACAGTGACTGAAGCTTTCTTT. Amino acid sequence: CASSPVGLTVTEAFF.

This clonotype was seen a few times. The chain employs TRBV20-1 and TRBJ1-5; no clear D. CDR1 and CDR2 (germline): DFQATT, SNEGSKA (reference sequence). V lost 0 bases, J lost 3 bases, and 9 bases lay in between. The CDR3 consists of 14 residues. CDR3: CSARDRGNNQPQHF. The CDR3 DNA reads TGCAGTGCTAGAGATCGGGGAAACAATCAGCCCCAGCATTTT.